This T cell receptor beta chain stems from a study of T cells after yellow fever vaccination. The wider study: For low cell numbers, libraries were made with SMART-Seq v4 Ultra Low Input.

The 5'RACE template-switching step produced TCR cDNA and added a universal primer site and UMIs. TCRdb analysed the 5' RACE reads with MiXCR anew, one entry per CDR3 protein. The data contain under 150,000 distinct CDR3 sequences, around 7.7% of them singletons. Overall study findings and caveats: Highly abundant clonotypes carried over from the bulk population could end up in FACS-sorted repertoires as contaminants. Subsequent to the booster, the majority of primary-vaccination clones reappeared (96% CD4, approximately 90% CD8).

For this clonotype: Its antigen is unidentified. A much larger clone differs by one base, so this may be a read error.

V was clipped by 8 bases and J by 1 base; unmatched bases: 17. There are 17 residues in the CDR3. The sample in question was CD4+ T cells sorted from PBMCs, obtained 5 days after the yellow fever booster vaccination. The chain uses TRBV12-3 or TRBV12-4 and TRBJ2-7, with TRBD1 matching 7 bases. This sequence was found in a man aged 25 to 40 who received the YFV17D yellow fever vaccine. CDR3: CASRSRSPGQTSYEQYF. Here the CDR3 DNA reads TGTGCCAGCCGTTCTAGGAGCCCGGGACAGACATCCTACGAGCAGTACTTC.